Listed below are T cell receptor beta chains from one sample, sequenced in a study of vaccination and CD4 T cells after COVID-19. Using its own MiXCR run on the PCR reads, TCRdb lists one record per CDR3 protein. The sample has around 9,700 distinct CDR3 sequences; 25% are singletons. The antigens these receptors bind are not known. The source was CD4+ T cells from blood, cultured in vitro, collected after SARS-CoV-2 vaccination. Source of these receptors: a human donor who had recovered from COVID-19. Both conserved end residues are part of each CDR3. D genes are given only for firm matches. A row's size may be missing; if present it is once, few, many or a size class.

clone size	V gene	J gene	CDR3 length	D gene	CDR3 DNA	CDR3 protein
few	TRBV6-2/TRBV6-3	TRBJ1-5	13	NA	TGTGCCAGCAAACAGGGAGGCAATCAGCCCCAGCATTTT	CASKQGGNQPQHF
medium-sized	TRBV6-1	TRBJ2-7	16	TRBD1	TGTGCCAGCAGTGAAGAAATAGGGACAGCCTCCTACGAGCAGTACTTC	CASSEEIGTASYEQYF
NA	TRBV15	TRBJ1-1	14	TRBD1	TGTGCCACCAGCAGGGACAGGGCCACCACTGAAGCTTTCTTT	CATSRDRATTEAFF
NA	TRBV25-1	TRBJ2-7	14	TRBD1	TGTGCCAGCAGCCCGTCGACAGGGTTCGGGGAGCAGTACTTC	CASSPSTGFGEQYF
medium-sized	TRBV19	TRBJ2-7	10	NA	TGTGCCAGTAGTATAGACGAGCAGTACTTC	CASSIDEQYF
NA	TRBV4-2	TRBJ1-2	15	NA	TGTGCCAGCAGCCAAGATCTTAATACGGGCTATGGCTACACCTTC	CASSQDLNTGYGYTF
once	TRBV6-1	TRBJ2-7	14	TRBD1	TGTGCCAGCAGTAGGACAGGGGTAAAATACGAGCAGTACTTC	CASSRTGVKYEQYF
few	TRBV7-2	TRBJ2-1	13	TRBD2	TGTGCCAGCACCCTTAGCGGGAGCCATGAGCAGTTCTTC	CASTLSGSHEQFF
NA	TRBV20-1	TRBJ1-1	11	NA	TGCAGTGCTAGCGTGACAGGAGAAGCTTTCTTT	CSASVTGEAFF
few	TRBV6-5	TRBJ1-6	16	NA	TGTGCCAGCAGTTACTCAGTTGGAGGTACAAATTCACCCCTCCACTTT	CASSYSVGGTNSPLHF
once	TRBV19	TRBJ2-1	14	TRBD1	TGTGCCACCAGACGGACAGGGGGCGAGGGTGAGCAGTTCTTC	CATRRTGGEGEQFF
few	TRBV27	TRBJ1-6	17	NA	TGTGCCAGCAGCAGTAGACAGAGAAGCTCCTATAATTCACCCCTCCACTTT	CASSSRQRSSYNSPLHF
NA	TRBV27	TRBJ2-1	16	TRBD2	TGTGCCAGCAGTTTGGGGAGCGGGGGATCCCGCAATGAGCAGTTCTTC	CASSLGSGGSRNEQFF
few	TRBV20-1	TRBJ2-4	13	TRBD2	TGCAGTGGCCGGGAAGGGACTAGTGACATTCAGTACTTC	CSGREGTSDIQYF
NA	TRBV20-1	TRBJ2-1	16	NA	TGCAGTGCTAGAGATGCAGGCCTTGTAGCGGACAATGAGCAGTTCTTC	CSARDAGLVADNEQFF
NA	TRBV10-3	TRBJ2-1	15	TRBD2	TGTGCCATCAGATGGGAGCGGGGGGGCTTCAATGAGCAGTTCTTC	CAIRWERGGFNEQFF
few	TRBV19	TRBJ1-5	14	TRBD1	TGTGCCAGTAGTATGAGGGGGCCGGGACAGCCCCAGCATTTT	CASSMRGPGQPQHF
NA	TRBV20-1	TRBJ2-2	13	NA	TGCAGTGCCCTTGGGACTGTTACCGGGGAGCTGTTTTTT	CSALGTVTGELFF
NA	TRBV20-1	TRBJ1-5	15	NA	TGCAGTGCTAGAGATCAACAGGTTAGCAATCAGCCCCAGCATTTT	CSARDQQVSNQPQHF
few	TRBV24-1	TRBJ2-4	12	NA	TGTGCCACCAGTGATACTAGCTACATTCAGTACTTC	CATSDTSYIQYF
few	TRBV28	TRBJ1-5	13	NA	TGTGCCAGCTGTATAGGGTACAATCAGCCCCAGCATTTT	CASCIGYNQPQHF
NA	TRBV20-1	TRBJ1-6	13	NA	TGCAGTGCTAGACTCGCATATAATTCACCCCTCCACTTT	CSARLAYNSPLHF
NA	TRBV18	TRBJ2-7	15	TRBD1	TGTGCCAGCTCAATCGCCGGGACAGGGAATTACGAGCAGTACTTC	CASSIAGTGNYEQYF
NA	TRBV6-2/TRBV6-3	TRBJ2-1	15	TRBD2	TGTGCCAGCAGCCCGCGGGAGGTCACGAACAATGAGCAGTTCTTC	CASSPREVTNNEQFF
NA	TRBV11-2	TRBJ2-7	16	TRBD2	TGTGCCAGCAGCTTAGCGGGTAGCGGGATCCCCTACGAGCAGTACTTC	CASSLAGSGIPYEQYF
once	TRBV7-9	TRBJ1-1	15	NA	TGTGCCAGCAGCTTATTGGTCCAGGGGAGAGATGAAGCTTTCTTT	CASSLLVQGRDEAFF
few	TRBV28	TRBJ2-7	16	TRBD2	TGTGCCACCCAGGGACTAGCGGGAGGGGGGCCCTACGAGCAGTACTTC	CATQGLAGGGPYEQYF
few	TRBV7-2	TRBJ1-6	16	TRBD1	TGTGCCAGCAGCGCCCGGGACAGGGCCAATAATTCACCCCTCCACTTT	CASSARDRANNSPLHF
NA	TRBV6-1	TRBJ2-1	14	NA	TGTGCCAGCAGTAAAACCGACGACTACAATGAGCAGTTCTTC	CASSKTDDYNEQFF
once	TRBV2	TRBJ2-5	15	TRBD2	TGTGCCGATCGAAGAGGCAGCGGGAGGGAGGAGACCCAGTACTTC	CADRRGSGREETQYF
NA	TRBV10-3	TRBJ2-3	15	NA	TGTGCCATCAGTGAGGGGGACCAAGCGGTGGATACGCAGTATTTT	CAISEGDQAVDTQYF
NA	TRBV6-5	TRBJ1-6	13	NA	TGTGCCAGCAGTTACGGGGGCAGTTCACCCCTCCACTTT	CASSYGGSSPLHF
few	TRBV6-5	TRBJ1-2	14	NA	TGTGCCAGCAGTTACCAGGGTCTCCCCGATGGCTACACCTTC	CASSYQGLPDGYTF
few	TRBV28	TRBJ1-5	15	TRBD1	TGTGCCAGCAGTTTAACAGGGGCCGAGAATCAGCCCCAGCATTTT	CASSLTGAENQPQHF
few	TRBV24-1	TRBJ2-5	15	NA	TGTGCCACCAGTTCTGCCGGACGGTCCCAAGAGACCCAGTACTTC	CATSSAGRSQETQYF
few	TRBV2	TRBJ2-7	12	TRBD2	TGTGCCAGCAGCTCCATCCTGGGACTAGGGAACTTC	CASSSILGLGNF
NA	TRBV11-3	TRBJ2-3	15	TRBD2	TGTGCCAGCAGCCCCCACCGTGCAGCGGGAGGTGGGCAGTATTTT	CASSPHRAAGGGQYF
few	TRBV11-3	TRBJ2-7	14	NA	TGTGCCAGCAGCGCCCGGACCCGCTCCTACGAGCAGTACTTC	CASSARTRSYEQYF
few	TRBV7-2	TRBJ2-7	13	NA	TGTGCCAGCAGCTTCTGGCAGGGAAACGAGCAGTACTTC	CASSFWQGNEQYF
few	TRBV19	TRBJ2-1	11	NA	TGTGCCAGTAGTTCTATCGAGGAGCAGTTCTTC	CASSSIEEQFF
few	TRBV7-9	TRBJ2-1	18	NA	TGTGCCAGCAGCTTACGGCCATCGGGGGCGGGATCATACAATGAGCAGTTCTTC	CASSLRPSGAGSYNEQFF
NA	TRBV11-3	TRBJ1-2	16	TRBD1	TGTGCCAGCAGCTTAGATTTGGACAGGGGGGTCTATGGCTACACCTTC	CASSLDLDRGVYGYTF
medium-sized	TRBV6-1	TRBJ1-6	16	TRBD1	TGTGCCAGCAGTCGACAGGGGCCGGACGGAGGTTCACCCCTCCACTTT	CASSRQGPDGGSPLHF
medium-sized	TRBV20-1	TRBJ2-5	15	TRBD1	TGCAGTGCTAGAGGGGCGAAGGGGGCCCGGGAGACCCAGTACTTC	CSARGAKGARETQYF
few	TRBV4-3	TRBJ2-7	14	NA	TGCGCCAGCAGCCACCGGGACGCCGTTTACGAGCAGTACTTC	CASSHRDAVYEQYF
NA	TRBV5-4	TRBJ2-5	16	TRBD2	TGTGCCAGCAGCTGGGGGGGACTAGCGGGAGGGGAGACCCAGTACTTC	CASSWGGLAGGETQYF
NA	TRBV7-9	TRBJ1-1	13	TRBD1	TGTGCCAGCAGCTACAGGGGGCTAGCTGAAGCTTTCTTT	CASSYRGLAEAFF
few	TRBV15	TRBJ1-1	14	NA	TGTGCCACCAGCAGAGATCAGACAGCACTTGAAGCTTTCTTT	CATSRDQTALEAFF
NA	TRBV28	TRBJ1-2	13	NA	TGTGCCACAGCGCGGGGACCGAACTATGGCTACACCTTC	CATARGPNYGYTF
NA	TRBV28	TRBJ1-6	16	TRBD1	TGTGCCAGCAGTGCACAGGGGTCGGTCTATAATTCACCCCTCCACTTT	CASSAQGSVYNSPLHF
medium-sized	TRBV6-1	TRBJ2-5	15	TRBD2	TGTGCCAGCACTGAACTAGCGGGAGTTCGTAGGACCCAGTACTTC	CASTELAGVRRTQYF
NA	TRBV7-3	TRBJ2-3	16	NA	TGTGCCAGCAGCTTAATGGGCAGTCTAACCACAGATACGCAGTATTTT	CASSLMGSLTTDTQYF
medium-sized	TRBV27	TRBJ2-7	13	NA	TGTGCCAGCAGTTTACGGCTAGACTACGAGCAGTACTTC	CASSLRLDYEQYF